One and the same sample provided the 5 T cell receptor beta chains below, sequenced in a study of T cells in Graves' hyperthyroidism and ophthalmopathy. Amplification yielded TCR beta CDR3 regions, with RNA transcripts as the source. First-round RT-PCR of the TCR CDR3 relied on the HTBI primer set. Each CDR3 protein gets one entry after TCRdb re-called the multiplex PCR reads with MiXCR. Of around 530,000 distinct CDR3 sequences in the sample, approximately 17% were seen once. The sequencing input was blood. Source of these receptors: a woman aged 18-35 years with Graves' ophthalmopathy.

This clonotype was recorded at least ten times. The chain uses TRBV11-2 and TRBJ1-1, with TRBD1 as a possible D gene (6 bases). CDR1 is SGHAT and CDR2 is FQNNGV in the germline V gene. There are 14 residues in the CDR3. V lost 0 bases and J lost 3, with 8 bases in between. The CDR3 region has the DNA TGTGCCAGCAGCTTAGAACAGGGATACACTGAAGCTTTCTTT. The encoded protein is CASSLEQGYTEAFF.

This clonotype was counted between two and nine times. The chain has TRBV7-8 and TRBJ2-1; TRBD2 aligns across 9 bases. The CDR3 totals 15 residues. From germline, CDR1 is SGHVS and CDR2 FQNEAQ. The V segment lost 4 bases and the J segment 7 bases; nucleotides outside the gene matches: 8. The CDR3 coding sequence is TGTGCCAGCAGCTCGACGGGACTAGCCGGGAATGAGCAGTTCTTC. Its translation: CASSSTGLAGNEQFF. The complete variable domain, with remaining parts taken from reference TRBV7-8 and TRBJ2-1, reads GAGVSQSPRYKVAKRGQDVALRCDPISGHVSLFWYQQALGQGPEFLTYFQNEAQLDKSGLPSDRFFAERPEGSVSTLKIQRTQQEDSAVYLCASSSTGLAGNEQFFGPGTRLTVL.

At least ten counts were recorded for this clonotype. The rearrangement links TRBV6-1 to TRBJ1-5; 8 nucleotides align to TRBD1. The CDR3 has 19 amino acids. The V and J ends lost 5 bases and 0 bases, in that order; junction bases with no gene match: 15. Per germline, CDR1 MNHNS and CDR2 SASEGT. In DNA form, the CDR3 reads TGTGCCAGCAGTATGAACCCGGACAGGGAGGCATATAGCAATCAGCCCCAGCATTTT. Residues: CASSMNPDREAYSNQPQHF.

The chain combines TRBV19 with TRBJ2-1; 10 bases line up with TRBD2. Germline V lookup: CDR1 LNHDA, CDR2 SQIVND (reference sequence). This CDR3 spans 15 amino acids. Losses at the gene ends were 3 bases for V and 8 bases for J; bases not matched to a gene: 7. The CDR3 coding sequence is TGTGCCAGTAGTATGTCGGCTAGCGGGAGTCATGAGCAGTTCTTC. Its protein product is CASSMSASGSHEQFF.

Only a few counts were recorded for this clonotype. The rearrangement uses TRBV28 and TRBJ1-2, with D possibly matching TRBD1 (5 bases). The germline CDR1 and CDR2 sequences are MDHEN and SYDVKM. CDR3 length: 16 amino acids. Between the trimmed V and J ends, which lost 3 bases and 4 bases, there was a span of 18 bases. The CDR3 region is CASSLQAGTNSYGYTF. The CDR3 nucleotides read TGTGCCAGCAGTTTGCAGGCAGGGACTAACTCCTATGGCTACACCTTC.